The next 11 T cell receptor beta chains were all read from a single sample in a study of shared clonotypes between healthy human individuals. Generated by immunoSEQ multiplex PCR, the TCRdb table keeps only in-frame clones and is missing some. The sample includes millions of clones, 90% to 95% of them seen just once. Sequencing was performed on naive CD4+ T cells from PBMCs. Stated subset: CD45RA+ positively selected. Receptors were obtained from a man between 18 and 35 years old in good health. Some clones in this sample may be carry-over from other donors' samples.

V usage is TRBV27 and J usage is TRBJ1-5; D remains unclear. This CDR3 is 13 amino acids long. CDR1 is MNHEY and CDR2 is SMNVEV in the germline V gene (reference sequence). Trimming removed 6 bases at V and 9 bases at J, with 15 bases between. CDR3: CASSTIAGWPQHF. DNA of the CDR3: TGTGCCAGCAGCACCATAGCGGGGTGGCCCCAGCATTTT.

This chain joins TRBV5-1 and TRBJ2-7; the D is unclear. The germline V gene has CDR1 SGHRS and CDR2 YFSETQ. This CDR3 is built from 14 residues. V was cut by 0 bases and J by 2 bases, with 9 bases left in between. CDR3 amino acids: CASSLGEAPYEQYF. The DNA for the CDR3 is TGCGCCAGCAGCTTGGGGGAAGCGCCCTACGAGCAGTACTTC.

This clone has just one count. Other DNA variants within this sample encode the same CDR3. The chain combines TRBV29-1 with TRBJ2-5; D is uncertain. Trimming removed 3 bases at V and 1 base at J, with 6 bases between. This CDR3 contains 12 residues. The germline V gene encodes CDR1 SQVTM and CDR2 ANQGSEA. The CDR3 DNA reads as TGCAGCGTTGACGAAGGCCAAGAGACCCAGTACTTC. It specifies CSVDEGQETQYF.

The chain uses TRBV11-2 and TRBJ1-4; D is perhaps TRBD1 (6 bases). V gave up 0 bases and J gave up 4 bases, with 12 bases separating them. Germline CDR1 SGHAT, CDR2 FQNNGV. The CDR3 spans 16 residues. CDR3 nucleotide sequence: TGTGCCAGCAGCTTAGATAGGACAGCTAGTAATGAAAAACTGTTTTTT. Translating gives CASSLDRTASNEKLFF.

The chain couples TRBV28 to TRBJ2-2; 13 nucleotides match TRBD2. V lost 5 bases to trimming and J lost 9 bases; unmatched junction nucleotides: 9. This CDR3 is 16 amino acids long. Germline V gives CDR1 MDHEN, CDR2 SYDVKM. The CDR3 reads CASSHKGTSGARELFF. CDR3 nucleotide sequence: TGTGCCAGCAGTCATAAAGGGACTAGCGGGGCTAGGGAGCTGTTTTTT.

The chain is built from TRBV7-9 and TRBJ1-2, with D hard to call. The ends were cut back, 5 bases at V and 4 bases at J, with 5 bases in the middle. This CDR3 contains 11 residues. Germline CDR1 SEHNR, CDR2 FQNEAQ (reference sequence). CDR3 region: CASSESYGYTF. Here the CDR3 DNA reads TGTGCCAGCAGCGAATCCTATGGCTACACCTTC.

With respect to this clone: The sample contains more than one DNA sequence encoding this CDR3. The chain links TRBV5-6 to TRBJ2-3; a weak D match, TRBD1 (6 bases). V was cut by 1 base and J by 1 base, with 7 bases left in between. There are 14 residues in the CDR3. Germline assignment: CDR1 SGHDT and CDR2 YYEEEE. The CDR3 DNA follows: TGTGCCAGCAGCTTGTCAGGGGGCACAGATACGCAGTATTTT. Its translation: CASSLSGGTDTQYF.

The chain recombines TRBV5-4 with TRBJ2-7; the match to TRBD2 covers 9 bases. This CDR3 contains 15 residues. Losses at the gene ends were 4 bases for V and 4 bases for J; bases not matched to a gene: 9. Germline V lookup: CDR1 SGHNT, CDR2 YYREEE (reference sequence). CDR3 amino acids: CASSHVAGVRYEQYF. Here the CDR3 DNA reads TGTGCCAGCAGCCACGTAGCGGGAGTTCGGTACGAGCAGTACTTC.

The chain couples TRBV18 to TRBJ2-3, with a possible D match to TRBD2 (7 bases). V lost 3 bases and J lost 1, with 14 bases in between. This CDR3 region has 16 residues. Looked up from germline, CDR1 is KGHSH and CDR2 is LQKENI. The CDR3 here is CASSPRRGGGTDTQYF. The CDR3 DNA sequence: TGTGCCAGCTCACCTCGAAGGGGGGGAGGCACAGATACGCAGTATTTT.

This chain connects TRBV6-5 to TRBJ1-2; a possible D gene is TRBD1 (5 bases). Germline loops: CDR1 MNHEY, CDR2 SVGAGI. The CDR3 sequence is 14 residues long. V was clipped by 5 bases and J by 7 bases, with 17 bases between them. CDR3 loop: CASSLMGGSAGYTF. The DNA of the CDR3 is TGTGCCAGCAGTCTTATGGGGGGATCGGCTGGCTACACCTTC.

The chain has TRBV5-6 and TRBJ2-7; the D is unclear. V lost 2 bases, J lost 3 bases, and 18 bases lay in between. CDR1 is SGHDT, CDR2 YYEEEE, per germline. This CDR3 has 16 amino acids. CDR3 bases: TGTGCCAGCAGCTTCCTTCCCGTTGAAGGAGACTACGAGCAGTACTTC. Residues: CASSFLPVEGDYEQYF.